The 30 T cell receptor beta chains below come from one sample, sequenced in a study of T cells in Graves' hyperthyroidism and ophthalmopathy (dated by TCRdb to between 2019 and 2020). Preparation of the library involved multiplex PCR. TCRdb lists the instrument as Illumina HiSeq 2000. The TCR beta CDR3 regions were amplified from RNA transcripts. For the first round of RT-PCR on the TCR CDR3, the HTBI primer set was used together with the Qiagen OneStep RT-PCR kit. TCRdb trimmed the raw reads at Q25, called clones with MiXCR and kept productive beta chains. When rows share a CDR3 protein, they turn into one entry using the most common DNA and genes. This sample is represented by about 400,000 distinct CDR3 sequences; 15% to 17% of them were singletons. The top ten clones comprise over 7.5% of the sample. Sample: blood. All receptors derive from a woman under 30 with Graves' hyperthyroidism.

The chain has TRBV5-1 and TRBJ1-2; 10 nucleotides align to TRBD1. V shed 2 bases and J 5 bases; nucleotides not matched to a gene: 6. CDR3 length equals 15 residues. From germline, CDR1 is SGHRS and CDR2 YFSETQ. CDR3 in amino acids: CASSFDRGQGYGYTF. For the CDR3, the DNA is TGCGCCAGCAGCTTCGACAGGGGGCAAGGATATGGCTACACCTTC.

The rearrangement links TRBV20-1 to TRBJ2-5, with D perhaps TRBD2 (5 bases). CDR1 and CDR2 from the germline V gene are DFQATT and SNEGSKA (reference sequence). With 3 bases removed from V and 5 bases from J, the gap between germline ends came to 13 bases. The CDR3 totals 13 residues. The CDR3 DNA sequence: TGCAGTGCTAGCCGGGGTAGAATCGAGACCCAGTACTTC. Translating gives CSASRGRIETQYF.

This clonotype was detected ten times or more. The chain joins TRBV5-6 to TRBJ2-5, with D maybe TRBD1 (5 bases). This CDR3 has 14 residues. Trimming took off 0 bases at V and 2 bases at J, with 8 bases between the two ends. Germline CDR1 and CDR2: SGHDT and YYEEEE. For the CDR3, the DNA is TGTGCCAGCAGCTTGGACAGGAGACAAGAGACCCAGTACTTC. Translated: CASSLDRRQETQYF.

This clonotype was seen many times. This chain uses TRBV6-1 with TRBJ2-7; 8 bases match TRBD1. Germline V gene lookup returns CDR1 MNHNS and CDR2 SASEGT. J gave up 6 bases and V 7 bases, and 14 bases lay outside the gene matches. The CDR3 runs to 15 residues. The CDR3, as DNA: TGTGCCAGCAAGGGTCCGGGACAGGCCCCTCTCGAGCAGTACTTC. It is translated as CASKGPGQAPLEQYF.

The chain recombines TRBV10-3 with TRBJ2-3, with 7 bases lining up with TRBD2. J was trimmed by 4 bases and V by 2 bases; bases with no gene match: 9. The CDR3 consists of 16 residues. Per the germline V gene, CDR1 is ENHRY and CDR2 is SYGVKD. DNA for the CDR3: TGTGCCATCAGTGAGCGGCATGGACTAGACCCAGATACGCAGTATTTT. Translation gives CAISERHGLDPDTQYF.

The chain joins TRBV5-1 to TRBJ2-2; 7 bases agree with TRBD2. The ends lost 4 bases at V and 6 bases at J; junction bases unmatched: 6. CDR3 size: 14 residues. The germline V gene encodes CDR1 SGHRS and CDR2 YFSETQ. In nucleotides, the CDR3 is TGCGCCAGCAGCACTTTGGGAGGGGCCGGGGAGCTGTTTTTT. Protein: CASSTLGGAGELFF.

This clonotype was observed many times. The chain combines TRBV10-3 with TRBJ2-7; D is ambiguous. Per germline, CDR1 ENHRY and CDR2 SYGVKD. Trimming removed 4 bases at V and 6 bases at J, with 13 bases between. CDR3 length: 13 amino acids. CDR3 bases: TGTGCCATCAGTGGGGCAAAGGTGGGCGAGCAGTACTTC. Its translation: CAISGAKVGEQYF.

This clonotype was picked up many times. V gene TRBV20-1 combines with J gene TRBJ1-2; 7 positions match TRBD1. Looked up from germline, CDR1 is DFQATT and CDR2 is SNEGSKA (reference sequence). V dropped 5 bases and J dropped 1; count of bases not matched to a gene: 7. CDR3 length: 14 residues. The CDR3, as DNA: TGCAGTGCTCAACAGGGGACGAATAACTATGGCTACACCTTC. Translated: CSAQQGTNNYGYTF.

This clonotype was recorded many times. The V and J genes are TRBV5-1 and TRBJ2-1; the D call may be TRBD1 or TRBD2 (5 bases each). Per the germline V gene, CDR1 is SGHRS and CDR2 is YFSETQ. Trimming cost V 7 bases and J 10 bases, with 12 bases left between them. The CDR3 loop spans 11 amino acids. The CDR3 nucleotides read TGCGCCAGCCGGGACGGTCCCGAGCAGTTCTTC. Translated: CASRDGPEQFF.

Turning to this clonotype: One end of the junction fails to match germline, which may point to a read error. CDR3 loop: CASLDRTSGRDTQYF. Here the CDR3 DNA reads TGTGCCAGCCTTGACCGGACTAGCGGGAGGGATACGCAGTATTTT. The rearrangement links TRBV5-1 to TRBJ2-3, with TRBD2 identical over 14 bases. The germline V gene encodes CDR1 SGHRS and CDR2 YFSETQ. The CDR3 length is 15 residues.

Ten or more counts support this clonotype. The rearrangement uses TRBV7-2 and TRBJ2-1, with D possibly called TRBD1 or TRBD2 (5 bases each). Germline CDR1 reads SGHTA; CDR2 reads FQGNSA. The CDR3 sequence is 14 residues long. The germline V and J ends were trimmed by 3 bases and 9 bases, with 15 bases remaining between them. CDR3 nucleotides: TGTGCCAGCAGCTTTTTGGGACCCCCGACTGAGCAGTTCTTC. As protein: CASSFLGPPTEQFF.

This clonotype was observed at least ten times. The chain employs TRBV12-3 or TRBV12-4 and TRBJ2-1; 10 bases are shared with TRBD2. This CDR3 is built from 16 residues. V gave up 6 bases and J gave up 7 bases; unmatched junction bases: 12. CDR3 amino acids: CASSPFSGRARNEQFF. DNA for the CDR3: TGTGCCAGCAGCCCTTTCAGCGGGAGGGCCAGGAATGAGCAGTTCTTC.

The chain combines TRBV7-8 with TRBJ1-3; possibly TRBD1 for D (5 bases). This CDR3 region has 16 residues. The V end was cut by 5 bases, the J end by 4 bases, with 18 bases between. The germline V gene has CDR1 SGHVS and CDR2 FQNEAQ. CDR3 protein: CASSTVGPRGGNTIYF. The DNA of the CDR3 is TGTGCCAGCAGCACCGTGGGGCCCCGAGGGGGAAACACCATATATTTT. The whole variable domain, remainder taken from reference TRBV7-8 and TRBJ1-3, is GAGVSQSPRYKVAKRGQDVALRCDPISGHVSLFWYQQALGQGPEFLTYFQNEAQLDKSGLPSDRFFAERPEGSVSTLKIQRTQQEDSAVYLCASSTVGPRGGNTIYFGEGSWLTVV.

This clonotype was found many times. The chain recombines TRBV18 with TRBJ2-5; D call uncertain. The CDR3 has 14 amino acids. Germline V gene sequence: CDR1 KGHSH, CDR2 LQKENI. With 0 bases removed from V and 6 bases from J, the gap between germline ends came to 11 bases. In nucleotides, the CDR3 is TGTGCCAGCTCACCACCGATGGTAGAAAAGACCCAGTACTTC. Its translation: CASSPPMVEKTQYF.

A remark on this clonotype: This may stem from a read error, because a much larger clone lies one nucleotide away. The rearrangement joins TRBV7-9 to TRBJ2-5, with D perhaps assigned TRBD1 or TRBD2 (5 bases each). CDR1 and CDR2 from the germline V gene are SEHNR and FQNEAQ (reference sequence). V was clipped by 4 bases and J by 5 bases, with 20 bases between them. The CDR3 has 16 amino acids. The CDR3 spells CASSSDGTGLRETQYF. CDR3 coding DNA: TGTGCCAGCAGCTCAGATGGGACGGGGCTCCGGGAGACCCAGTACTTC.

This clonotype appeared many times. The V and J genes are TRBV2 and TRBJ2-7; 7 nucleotides agree with TRBD1. This CDR3 spans 14 amino acids. The ends lost 5 bases at V and 2 bases at J; junction bases unmatched: 6. CDR1 is SNHLY and CDR2 is FYNNEI in the germline V gene. The chain's CDR3 is CASSYRGGAYEQYF. CDR3 bases: TGTGCCAGCAGTTACAGGGGTGGGGCCTACGAGCAGTACTTC.

Of note for this clonotype: One end of the junction is discordant with germline, which a read error may explain. The CDR3 region has the DNA TGTACCAGCAGCCTGACTAGCGGGAGCTCCTACAATGAGCAGTTCTTC. Its translation: CTSSLTSGSSYNEQFF. The rearrangement uses TRBV7-3 and TRBJ2-1, with TRBD2 matching over 12 bases. The germline V gene encodes CDR1 SGHTA and CDR2 FQGTGA. The CDR3 sequence is 16 residues long.

This clonotype has at least ten counts. V and J are TRBV3-1 and TRBJ2-1; D unclear. The ends were cut back, 1 base at V and 10 bases at J, with 11 bases in the middle. The CDR3 sequence is 13 residues long. Germline lookup yields CDR1 LGHDT and CDR2 YNNKEL (reference sequence). CDR3 nucleotide sequence: TGTGCCAGCAGCCAAGGGCACTCCAGAGAGCAGTTCTTC. It codes for CASSQGHSREQFF.

The chain has TRBV10-3 and TRBJ2-3, with TRBD2 matching 11 bases. This CDR3 comprises 15 residues. V was clipped by 2 bases and J by 9 bases; unmatched bases: 7. Germline V gene lookup returns CDR1 ENHRY and CDR2 SYGVKD. The CDR3 is CAISEGTSGRGTQYF. The CDR3, as DNA: TGTGCCATCAGTGAGGGGACTAGCGGAAGGGGAACGCAGTATTTT.

Comments on this clonotype: Mismatch with germline at one junction end may stem from a read error. The J gene is TRBJ1-5, the V gene TRBV29-1; D is undetermined. The CDR3 runs 12 residues. Germline lookup yields CDR1 SQVTM and CDR2 ANQGSEA. DNA for the CDR3: TGCAGCGTTGGTGGCAGCAATCAGCCCCAGCAGTTT. It codes for CSVGGSNQPQQF.

This clonotype was detected ten times or more. The V and J genes are TRBV19 and TRBJ1-5, with TRBD1 matching over 7 bases. Germline CDR1 LNHDA, CDR2 SQIVND (reference sequence). The CDR3 runs to 14 residues. The V gene end was trimmed by 10 bases and the J gene end by 11 bases; junction bases not matched to a gene: 17. CDR3 nucleotides: TGTGCCACCACTCCCCTGAACAGGGGACAAGCCCAGCATTTT. Amino acid sequence: CATTPLNRGQAQHF.

In its sample, this clonotype was seen many times. V gene TRBV6-5 combines with J gene TRBJ2-1; 12 bases are a match to TRBD2. Germline trimming cut 0 bases from V and 0 bases from J; bases unmatched to any gene: 3. This CDR3 comprises 18 residues. Germline loops: CDR1 MNHEY, CDR2 SVGAGI. CDR3 amino acids: CASSYSSSGGGSYNEQFF. In nucleotides, the CDR3 is TGTGCCAGCAGTTACTCGTCTAGCGGGGGGGGCTCCTACAATGAGCAGTTCTTC.

This clonotype was counted between two and nine times. A much larger clone lies one base from this, so it may be a read error. This chain uses TRBV5-1 with TRBJ2-7; 7 bases match TRBD1. This CDR3 is 15 amino acids long. Germline CDR1 reads SGHRS; CDR2 reads YFSETQ. Trimming at V came to 6 bases and at J to 5 bases, leaving 14 bases not matched to a gene. The CDR3 protein is CASNLLGDRADEQYF. In DNA form, the CDR3 reads TGCGCCAGCAACCTCCTTGGAGACAGGGCGGACGAGCAGTACTTC. The full variable domain, in which reference TRBV5-1 and TRBJ2-7 provide the parts outside the CDR3, is KAGVTQTPRYLIKTRGQQVTLSCSPISGHRSVSWYQQTPGQGLQFLFEYFSETQRNKGNFPGRFSGRQFSNSRSEMNVSTLELGDSALYLCASNLLGDRADEQYFGPGTRLTVT.

This chain links TRBV11-3 with TRBJ2-1; tentatively, D is TRBD1 (6 bases). Germline loops: CDR1 SGHNT, CDR2 YENEEA. V was shortened by 8 bases and J by 8 bases, with 19 bases between the two germline ends. The CDR3 covers 14 residues. The CDR3 coding sequence is TGTGCCAGCCTGGATGGTGAGACAGGACATGAGCAGTTCTTC. Translation: CASLDGETGHEQFF.

The gene calls are TRBV7-6 and TRBJ2-1; TRBD2 aligns across 8 bases. The CDR3 runs 15 residues. Germline assignment: CDR1 SGHVS and CDR2 FNYEAQ. The V segment lost 6 bases and the J segment 7 bases; nucleotides outside the gene matches: 11. CDR3 sequence: CASRGMRAGGNEQFF. In DNA form, the CDR3 reads TGTGCCAGCAGGGGCATGCGCGCGGGAGGTAATGAGCAGTTCTTC.

The genes are TRBV9 and TRBJ2-2, with D perhaps matching TRBD2 (5 bases). Germline lookup yields CDR1 SGDLS and CDR2 YYNGEE. V was clipped by 0 bases and J by 0 bases, with 9 bases between them. The CDR3 covers 16 residues. The CDR3 protein is CASSVATGSNTGELFF. CDR3 nucleotides: TGTGCCAGCAGCGTAGCGACGGGGTCGAACACCGGGGAGCTGTTTTTT.

The J gene is TRBJ1-2, the V gene TRBV19; D remains ambiguous. Germline V gene data show CDR1 as LNHDA and CDR2 as SQIVND (reference sequence). V was trimmed by 3 bases and J by 2 bases, leaving 7 bases between them. The CDR3 length is 13 residues. This CDR3 reads CASSIQSNYGYTF. CDR3 bases: TGTGCCAGTAGTATCCAGTCAAACTATGGCTACACCTTC. Variable domain in full (rest from reference TRBV19 and TRBJ1-2): DGGITQSPKYLFRKEGQNVTLSCEQNLNHDAMYWYRQDPGQGLRLIYYSQIVNDFQKGDIAEGYSVSREKKESFPLTVTSAQKNPTAFYLCASSIQSNYGYTFGSGTRLTVV.

In its sample, this clonotype was seen many times. The CDR3 nucleotides read TGCAGCGCCAGGACAGGAGTCGCGGCTGAAGCTTTCTTT. Its translation is CSARTGVAAEAFF. The chain is built from TRBV29-1 and TRBJ1-1; 7 nucleotides line up with TRBD1. The V and J ends lost 7 bases and 6 bases, in that order; junction bases with no gene match: 11. Germline assignment: CDR1 SQVTM and CDR2 ANQGSEA. The CDR3 totals 13 residues.

This clonotype appeared many times. The chain combines TRBV20-1 with TRBJ1-1, with 10 nucleotides matching TRBD1. Germline CDR1 DFQATT, CDR2 SNEGSKA (reference sequence). The length of the CDR3 is 14 residues. J gave up 3 bases and V 0 bases, and 1 base lay outside the gene matches. The CDR3 spells CSARDGQGDTEAFF. Written as DNA, the CDR3 is TGCAGTGCTAGAGATGGACAGGGGGACACTGAAGCTTTCTTT.

Only a few counts were recorded for this clonotype. The chain employs TRBV6-1 and TRBJ2-5; 8 nucleotides match TRBD1. Trimming removed 6 bases from V and 9 bases from J; junction bases left unmatched: 12. This CDR3 region has 14 residues. The germline CDR1 and CDR2 sequences are MNHNS and SASEGT. The CDR3 nucleotides read TGTGCCAGCAGCTCCCCAGGGGGCGCGGAGGCCCAGTACTTC. As protein: CASSSPGGAEAQYF.